Listed below are T cell receptor beta chains from one sample, sequenced in a study of blood T cells in healthy people across ages. One entry per CDR3 protein, called by TCRdb with MiXCR from the 5' RACE reads. Among hundreds of thousands of distinct CDR3 sequences listed, around 48% were seen once. The material sequenced was blood. The receptors were sampled from a man aged 80 or over in good health. The CDR3 runs from the conserved cysteine through the conserved F or W. A D gene is named only where the DNA matches it firmly. Size tells how often a clone was seen (once, few, many) or the class of an expanded clone, and some rows leave it out.

clone_size j_call v_call d_call cdr3_nt cdr3_aa
. TRBJ2-2 TRBV9 . TGTGCCAGCGAAGGGGGTAGGAAGTTGAACACCGGGGAGCTGTTTTTT CASEGGRKLNTGELFF
. TRBJ2-7 TRBV21-1 . TGTGCCAGCAGCAAATTAAAGAGGGAGCGATCCTACGAGCAGTACTTC CASSKLKRERSYEQYF
few TRBJ2-1 TRBV5-1 . TGCGCCAGCAGCCCGTCCACAGGGACGGTTACCTCCTACAATGAGCAGTTCTTC CASSPSTGTVTSYNEQFF
few TRBJ2-1 TRBV7-3 TRBD2 TGTGCCAGCAGCTTAGGGCCTAGCGGGGACCCCTACAATGAGCAGTTCTTC CASSLGPSGDPYNEQFF
. TRBJ2-7 TRBV20-1 . TGCAGTGCTCGCCGGCCCGGGCCGGTAATGGACGAGCAGTACTTC CSARRPGPVMDEQYF
. TRBJ2-5 TRBV12-3/TRBV12-4 TRBD2 TGTGCCAGCAGTTTGGGAGGGAAACGAGAGACCCAGTACTTC CASSLGGKRETQYF
. TRBJ1-6 TRBV4-3 TRBD1 TGCGCCAGCAGCCAAGGGACAGGGAGGGATTCACCCCTCCACTTT CASSQGTGRDSPLHF
. TRBJ2-5 TRBV20-1 TRBD1 TGCAGTGCCAAAAGGGACAGCCCCTGGGAGACCCAGTACTTC CSAKRDSPWETQYF
many TRBJ2-3 TRBV7-9 TRBD1 TGTGCCAGCAGTCCCGGGACAGGAGCGAGCACAGATACGCAGTATTTT CASSPGTGASTDTQYF
few TRBJ2-3 TRBV20-1 . TGCAGTGCTGTGAGGACAGCTCGCACAGATACGCAGTATTTT CSAVRTARTDTQYF
many TRBJ2-7 TRBV7-9 TRBD2 TGTGCCAGCAGCCCCATCCTAGCGGGAGTAAGCCACGAGCAGTACTTC CASSPILAGVSHEQYF
. TRBJ1-1 TRBV4-1 . TGCGCCAGCAGCCAAGCTGGAGGGGAAATCACTGAAGCTTTCTTT CASSQAGGEITEAFF